The next 27 T cell receptor beta chains were all read from a single sample in a study of T-cell memory formation after mild COVID-19. TCRdb processed the 5' RACE reads anew with MiXCR; each CDR3 protein has one entry. Of about 350,000 distinct CDR3 sequences listed, roughly 13% are singletons. The source material was PBMCs or a T cell subset sorted from them (not recorded which). These receptor sequences come from a man between 18 and 35 years old who had mild COVID-19 (a few samples of this study predate the infection). Cell type and time point are not known.

This chain links TRBV7-8 with TRBJ1-2; 8 bases are a match to TRBD1. Germline V gives CDR1 SGHVS, CDR2 FQNEAQ. V was pared by 4 bases and J by 8 bases, with 6 bases of the junction left unmatched. This CDR3 is 13 amino acids long. The CDR3 nucleotides are TGTGCCAGCAGCTGGACAGGGCGAGAAGGCTACACCTTC. Its protein product is CASSWTGREGYTF.

The sample holds many counts of this clonotype. The CDR3 region is CASSLGQFSGNTIYF. Here the CDR3 DNA reads TGTGCCAGCAGCCTAGGACAGTTCTCTGGAAACACCATATATTTT. V is TRBV6-5 and J is TRBJ1-3, with a weak D call TRBD1 (6 bases). Germline V gives CDR1 MNHEY, CDR2 SVGAGI. The ends were cut back, 6 bases at V and 0 bases at J, with 12 bases in the middle. This CDR3 contains 15 residues.

The chain recombines TRBV19 with TRBJ2-7; TRBD1 agrees at 7 bases. With 8 bases clipped from V and 4 bases from J, the junction kept 5 bases outside the gene matches. CDR3 length equals 12 residues. CDR1 is LNHDA, CDR2 SQIVND, per germline (reference sequence). The CDR3 bases are TGTGCCAGTGGTGACAGGGTGTACGAGCAGTACTTC. Translated: CASGDRVYEQYF.

The genes are TRBV10-3 and TRBJ1-2; D remains ambiguous. This CDR3 comprises 14 residues. V lost 8 bases, J lost 5 bases, and 18 bases lay in between. Looked up from germline, CDR1 is ENHRY and CDR2 is SYGVKD. The CDR3 DNA sequence: TGTGCCATCGCTACCGGGTATTCCAGTTATGGCTACACCTTC. Amino acids: CAIATGYSSYGYTF.

This chain links TRBV5-1 with TRBJ2-3; D may match TRBD1 or TRBD2 (5 bases each). Trimming took off 7 bases at V and 2 bases at J, with 20 bases between the two ends. This CDR3 has 16 residues. The germline CDR1 and CDR2 sequences are SGHRS and YFSETQ. The CDR3 reads CASREGRSQHTDTQYF. The DNA for the CDR3 is TGCGCCAGCCGCGAGGGGCGAAGCCAACACACAGATACGCAGTATTTT.

The chain uses TRBV5-5 and TRBJ2-7; the D is unclear. The CDR3 contains 12 residues. CDR1 SGHKS and CDR2 YYEKEE come from the germline V gene (reference sequence). Trimming removed 5 bases from V and 4 bases from J, with 10 bases in between. The CDR3 here is CASSLTQYEQYF. In DNA, the CDR3 is TGTGCCAGCAGTTTAACTCAGTACGAGCAGTACTTC.

J is TRBJ1-2 and V is TRBV20-1; D not certain. Germline assignment: CDR1 DFQATT and CDR2 SNEGSKA (reference sequence). Trimming took off 1 base at V and 3 bases at J, with 9 bases between the two ends. The CDR3 sequence is 13 residues long. CDR3 amino acids: CSARVGTDYGYTF. CDR3 DNA sequence: TGCAGTGCTAGAGTCGGCACTGACTATGGCTACACCTTC.

This clonotype has just a few counts. V is TRBV5-1 and J is TRBJ2-5; D is perhaps TRBD2 (5 bases). The V gene lost 3 bases and the J gene lost 1 base, with 10 bases spanning the gap. Germline lookup yields CDR1 SGHRS and CDR2 YFSETQ. The CDR3 extends over 14 amino acids. CDR3 loop: CASSSPGSQETQYF. As DNA, the CDR3 is TGCGCCAGCAGCTCCCCGGGGTCCCAAGAGACCCAGTACTTC. The full variable domain, with the rest looked up from reference TRBV5-1 and TRBJ2-5, is KAGVTQTPRYLIKTRGQQVTLSCSPISGHRSVSWYQQTPGQGLQFLFEYFSETQRNKGNFPGRFSGRQFSNSRSEMNVSTLELGDSALYLCASSSPGSQETQYFGPGTRLLVL.

The CDR3 DNA sequence: TGTGCCAGCAGCTTGGAGACAGGGGTTCGGGAGCAGTTCTTC. Encoded protein: CASSLETGVREQFF. This chain uses TRBV7-9 with TRBJ2-1, with 8 bases that match TRBD1. The V gene's germline CDR1 is SEHNR and CDR2 FQNEAQ (reference sequence). The CDR3 has 14 residues. Trimming cost V 3 bases and J 10 bases; bases outside gene matches: 8.

Only a few counts were recorded for this clonotype. The chain joins TRBV7-2 to TRBJ1-1; maybe TRBD1 (5 bases). The CDR3 covers 13 residues. The germline V gene encodes CDR1 SGHTA and CDR2 FQGNSA. V lost 1 base, J lost 8 bases, and 11 bases lay in between. This chain's CDR3 is CASSLDRRLEAFF. The CDR3 DNA is TGTGCCAGCAGCTTAGACAGGCGGTTGGAAGCTTTCTTT.

The chain combines TRBV4-3 with TRBJ2-4; D ambiguous. Trimming removed 3 bases from V and 0 bases from J, with 9 bases in between. Germline CDR1 LGHNA, CDR2 YSLEER. The CDR3 runs to 15 residues. CDR3 DNA: TGCGCCAGCAGCCACTCGAGGTTAGCCAAAAACATTCAGTACTTC. Its protein is CASSHSRLAKNIQYF.

The chain couples TRBV12-3 or TRBV12-4 to TRBJ2-2, with D hard to call. This CDR3 has 14 residues. Trimming removed 6 bases from V and 3 bases from J, with 11 bases in between. CDR3 protein: CASRGNYHTGELFF. In DNA form, the CDR3 reads TGTGCCAGCAGGGGGAACTATCACACCGGGGAGCTGTTTTTT.

The chain links TRBV4-3 to TRBJ1-6, with TRBD1 as a possible D gene (5 bases). The CDR3 is made up of 15 amino acids. Germline V gives CDR1 LGHNA, CDR2 YSLEER. V was shortened by 4 bases and J by 10 bases, with 17 bases between the two germline ends. CDR3 residues: CASSRGSGSASPLHF. CDR3 DNA: TGCGCCAGCAGCCGGGGGAGTGGTTCGGCGTCACCCCTCCACTTT.

The CDR3 nucleotides are TGTGCCAGCAGACTCGGACTAGCGGGGGCTGGGGCCAACGTCCTGACTTTC. Its translation: CASRLGLAGAGANVLTF. V is TRBV12-3 or TRBV12-4 and J is TRBJ2-6; 13 bases are a match to TRBD2. The CDR3 runs to 17 residues. Trimming removed 6 bases from V and 2 bases from J; junction bases left unmatched: 4.

The table lists this clonotype with a few counts. This chain uses TRBV7-2 with TRBJ1-2; possibly TRBD1 for D (5 bases). Germline CDR1 reads SGHTA; CDR2 reads FQGNSA. The V end lost 1 base, the J end lost 8 bases, and 17 bases lay between the germline ends. The CDR3 consists of 15 residues. The CDR3 coding sequence is TGTGCCAGCAGCTTAGAGCGGGACGCCTACGGAGGCTACACCTTC. It encodes CASSLERDAYGGYTF.

This clonotype showed up just a few times. The gene calls are TRBV16 and TRBJ2-7, with D possibly TRBD2 on 6 matching bases. The CDR3 runs to 14 residues. The ends were cut back, 1 base at V and 3 bases at J, with 10 bases in the middle. In germline, CDR1 is KGHSY, CDR2 FQNENV. CDR3 bases: TGTGCCAGCAGCCAATTGTCGGGGGACTACGAGCAGTACGTC. This sequence encodes CASSQLSGDYEQYV.

This clonotype has ten or more counts. This chain uses TRBV5-1 with TRBJ2-3, with D uncertain. The CDR3 runs to 13 residues. CDR1 and CDR2 from the germline V gene are SGHRS and YFSETQ. V gave up 0 bases and J gave up 6 bases, with 8 bases separating them. CDR3 residues: CASSLEIADTQYF. DNA for the CDR3: TGCGCCAGCAGCTTGGAAATCGCGGATACGCAGTATTTT.

A remark on this clonotype: Possible read error: a much larger clone is one base away. The rearrangement uses TRBV28 and TRBJ2-3, with a tentative D call TRBD1 (6 bases). Germline CDR1 is MDHEN and CDR2 is SYDVKM. The CDR3 runs to 15 residues. Trimming left V 2 bases short and J 0 bases short, with 9 bases between. CDR3 in amino acids: CASSLVGASTDTQYF. CDR3 DNA: TGTGCCAGCAGTTTAGTGGGGGCTAGCACAGATACGCAGTATTTT.

V gene TRBV9 combines with J gene TRBJ2-1, with D tentatively TRBD1 (8 bases). The ends were cut back, 4 bases at V and 6 bases at J, with 20 bases in the middle. Germline V gene sequence: CDR1 SGDLS, CDR2 YYNGEE. The CDR3 totals 16 residues. CDR3 sequence (DNA): TGTGCCAGCAGCCCCAGGACAGGGAGGGAAAGCAATGAGCAGTTCTTC. This gives the protein CASSPRTGRESNEQFF.

The chain combines TRBV7-3 with TRBJ2-2, with TRBD2 identical over 9 bases. The germline gives CDR1 SGHTA, CDR2 FQGTGA. The CDR3 runs 17 residues. With 5 bases clipped from V and 3 bases from J, the junction kept 10 bases outside the gene matches. The CDR3 reads CASSPSSGGYYTGELFF. CDR3 nucleotides: TGTGCCAGCAGCCCTTCGAGCGGGGGGTACTACACCGGGGAGCTGTTTTTT.

This clonotype was observed a handful of times. The chain couples TRBV4-3 to TRBJ2-5; TRBD1 agrees at 8 bases. V gave up 0 bases and J gave up 5 bases; unmatched junction bases: 5. This CDR3 spans 15 amino acids. CDR1 LGHNA and CDR2 YSLEER come from the germline V gene. CDR3 sequence (DNA): TGCGCCAGCAGCCAAGATTCAGGGGGCCGGGAGACCCAGTACTTC. This sequence encodes CASSQDSGGRETQYF.

About this clonotype itself: This may arise from a read error, as a much more abundant clone is one base away. The chain recombines TRBV11-2 with TRBJ1-1, with TRBD1 matching 8 bases. Germline assignment: CDR1 SGHAT and CDR2 FQNNGV. Germline trimming cut 7 bases from V and 4 bases from J; bases unmatched to any gene: 8. CDR3 length: 14 residues. CDR3 in DNA: TGTGCCAGCATCACCCAGGGGGCAGGCACTGAAGCTTTCTTT. Its protein is CASITQGAGTEAFF.

This clonotype was seen a few times. The rearrangement links TRBV7-2 to TRBJ1-1; D perhaps matches TRBD1 (6 bases). Trimming removed 5 bases at V and 0 bases at J, with 16 bases between. Germline values: CDR1 SGHTA, CDR2 FQGNSA. The CDR3 is 16 amino acids. In nucleotides, the CDR3 is TGTGCCAGCAGCGAAGAACAGGGCCCGTTGAACACTGAAGCTTTCTTT. Translated, it gives CASSEEQGPLNTEAFF.

The rearrangement links TRBV6-2 or TRBV6-3 to TRBJ1-1; D possibly corresponds to TRBD1 (6 bases). Germline V gene lookup returns CDR1 MNHEY and CDR2 SVGEGT. The ends were cut back, 6 bases at V and 3 bases at J, with 20 bases in the middle. This CDR3 region has 16 residues. The CDR3 region has the DNA TGTGCCAGCAGGGGTCTGGGCGGACAGACAGACACTGAAGCTTTCTTT. Translating gives CASRGLGGQTDTEAFF.

This rearrangement joins TRBV7-6 to TRBJ2-2, with D perhaps matching TRBD1 or TRBD2 (6 bases each). V lost 5 bases to trimming and J lost 3 bases, with 16 bases between them. CDR1 SGHVS and CDR2 FNYEAQ come from the germline V gene. CDR3 size: 16 residues. The CDR3 here is CASSPIGGRDTGELFF. The CDR3, as DNA: TGTGCCAGCAGCCCGATAGGGGGGCGGGACACCGGGGAGCTGTTTTTT.

The chain has TRBV29-1 and TRBJ2-7; D ambiguous. The CDR3 length is 12 residues. Germline CDR1 is SQVTM and CDR2 is ANQGSEA. V was shortened by 7 bases and J by 4 bases, with 14 bases between the two germline ends. CDR3 coding DNA: TGCAGCGGGGCCTCTAACCGTTACGAGCAGTACTTC. Translated: CSGASNRYEQYF.

The chain links TRBV5-1 to TRBJ2-2, with 9 bases lining up with TRBD1. The CDR3 is 17 amino acids. The germline V gene encodes CDR1 SGHRS and CDR2 YFSETQ. Germline trimming cut 0 bases from V and 3 bases from J; bases unmatched to any gene: 6. The chain's CDR3 is CASSLGTGVKDTGELFF. The CDR3 region has the DNA TGCGCCAGCAGCTTGGGGACAGGGGTTAAGGACACCGGGGAGCTGTTTTTT.